This TCR beta chain was retrieved from a study of T cells in Graves' hyperthyroidism and ophthalmopathy. Participants, patients aged 18 to 65, had newly diagnosed hyperthyroidism with a duration under 2 months. PBMCs came from over 8.5 ml fresh peripheral blood. Germline V gene data show CDR1 as SEHNR and CDR2 as FQNEAQ (reference sequence). V lost 5 bases and J lost 6, with 13 bases in between. This CDR3 has 13 residues. This clonotype was detected many times. Antigen: not known. The study's findings and limits: A model of 13 V-J pairs discriminated ophthalmopathy from stable hyperthyroidism. Blood also carried most thyroid clonotypes expanded above 0.001.

TCR beta CDR3 region amplification was performed from RNA transcripts. A first-round RT-PCR of the TCR CDR3 used the HTBI primer set. TCRdb used MiXCR to reprocess the multiplex PCR reads, holding one entry per CDR3 protein. The sample records around 800,000 distinct CDR3 sequences, approximately 40% being singletons. The chain carries TRBV7-9 and TRBJ1-1; no clear D. Input material: blood. This sequence originates from a man aged 18 to 29 with Graves' hyperthyroidism. In nucleotides, the CDR3 is TGTGCCAGCAGCCACCAGGCCGGCGCTGAAGCTTTCTTT. Its translation is CASSHQAGAEAFF.